This T cell receptor beta chain was documented in a study of T-cell reconstitution after alpha-beta-depleted transplantation in children. This clonotype was seen ten or more times. Its target is not known. Construction of the TCRbeta library involved unique molecular identifiers. TCRdb analysed the PCR reads with MiXCR anew, one entry per CDR3 protein. Of more than 3,500 distinct CDR3 sequences listed, around 23% are singletons. Study-wide results and caveats: The origin of alpha-beta T cells about two months after transplant was reportedly several hundred expanded graft clones. T-cell numbers and diversity one year post-transplant derived largely from freshly generated T cells. Surviving recipient T cells and thymic progenitors produced the high day-60 TCRbeta diversity seen in some patients.

Per the germline V gene, CDR1 is SNHLY and CDR2 is FYNNEI. The CDR3 length is 13 residues. The ends were cut back, 7 bases at V and 5 bases at J, with 15 bases in the middle. The sequence was collected from a boy under two years old who had a stem cell transplant for SCID, so the T cells may come from the graft donor. This rearrangement joins TRBV2 to TRBJ2-7, with D possibly being TRBD2 (5 bases). Sequencing was performed on PBMCs, mostly from graft donor cells, taken 60 days after TCRalphabeta/CD19-depleted stem cell transplant. CDR3 amino acids: CASKPTGYHEQYF. The CDR3 DNA is TGTGCCAGCAAACCAACGGGATATCACGAGCAGTACTTC. The full variable domain, completed using reference TRBV2 and TRBJ2-7, is EPEVTQTPSHQVTQMGQEVILRCVPISNHLYFYWYRQILGQKVEFLVSFYNNEISEKSEIFDDQFSVERPDGSNFTLKIRSTKLEDSAMYFCASKPTGYHEQYFGPGTRLTVT.